One sample yielded the 19 T cell receptor beta chains listed below, sequenced in a study of T-cell reconstitution after alpha-beta-depleted transplantation in children. Unique molecular identifiers tagged the TCRbeta library. Via MiXCR, TCRdb re-called the PCR reads, giving one row per CDR3 protein. The data show about 600,000 distinct CDR3 sequences, 8% to 11% seen once. Specimen: PBMCs from the stem cell graft donor, collected from the stem cell graft. All receptors derive from a human donor who donated a stem cell graft to a child with acute myeloid leukemia.

The gene calls are TRBV21-1 and TRBJ2-2; the table's D call, TRBD2, was not checked against the DNA. TRBV21-1 is assigned pseudogene status. The CDR3 loop spans 15 amino acids. As DNA, the CDR3 is TGTGCCAGCAGCGGGGTTAGCGGGAGATCCGGGGAGCTGTTTTTT. Its translation is CASSGVSGRSGELFF.

This clonotype turned up a few times. V gene TRBV15 combines with J gene TRBJ1-1, with D possibly being TRBD1 (5 bases). Germline loops: CDR1 LNHNV, CDR2 YYDKDF (reference sequence). Trimming removed 1 base from V and 5 bases from J, with 11 bases in between. The CDR3 consists of 14 residues. The CDR3 coding sequence is TGTGCCACCAGCAGAGGAGGGGAGGGGACTGAAGCTTTCTTT. It encodes CATSRGGEGTEAFF.

This clonotype came up a few times. The chain recombines TRBV11-2 with TRBJ2-1; TRBD2 agrees at 11 bases. The germline CDR1 and CDR2 sequences are SGHAT and FQNNGV. The CDR3 consists of 16 residues. Unmatched junction bases numbered 9, after V lost 3 bases and J lost 8 bases. For the CDR3, the DNA is TGTGCCAGCAGCTTTACTAGCGGGAGCAGTGGAGATGAGCAGTTCTTC. Translated, it gives CASSFTSGSSGDEQFF.

This clonotype showed up just a few times. The chain joins TRBV2 to TRBJ2-1, with D unresolved. Germline CDR1 reads SNHLY; CDR2 reads FYNNEI. The V end lost 6 bases, the J end lost 5 bases, and 17 bases lay between the germline ends. This CDR3 is built from 15 residues. This CDR3 reads CASSVAQTRNNEQFF. The CDR3 DNA sequence: TGTGCCAGCAGCGTGGCACAAACCCGAAACAATGAGCAGTTCTTC.

This clonotype was seen only a few times. The chain has TRBV12-3 or TRBV12-4 and TRBJ2-1; weak D call: TRBD1 (6 bases). This CDR3 spans 15 amino acids. Trimming removed 3 bases at V and 2 bases at J, with 11 bases between. CDR3: CASSFLQGPYNEQFF. As DNA, the CDR3 is TGTGCCAGCAGTTTCTTACAGGGTCCCTACAATGAGCAGTTCTTC.

The chain links TRBV12-3 or TRBV12-4 to TRBJ2-4, with 7 bases aligning to TRBD1. CDR3 size: 13 residues. Unmatched junction bases numbered 6, after V lost 6 bases and J lost 7 bases. CDR3 amino acids: CASSHRGENIQYF. CDR3 sequence (DNA): TGTGCCAGCAGCCACAGGGGTGAGAACATTCAGTACTTC.

This clonotype was observed many times. This chain links TRBV20-1 with TRBJ2-1; 7 nucleotides align to TRBD2. CDR1 is DFQATT and CDR2 is SNEGSKA in the germline V gene (reference sequence). This CDR3 is built from 14 residues. V dropped 2 bases and J dropped 6; count of bases not matched to a gene: 7. In DNA, the CDR3 is TGCAGTGCTAGACAGACTAGCCTCGTCAATGAGCAGTTCTTC. This encodes CSARQTSLVNEQFF.

The chain couples TRBV7-6 to TRBJ2-7, with TRBD2 identical over 7 bases. Germline assignment: CDR1 SGHVS and CDR2 FNYEAQ. V dropped 5 bases and J dropped 1; count of bases not matched to a gene: 11. The CDR3 loop spans 16 amino acids. The chain's CDR3 is CASSLTGSGSSYEQYF. CDR3 sequence (DNA): TGTGCCAGCAGCCTCACGGGTAGCGGGTCATCCTACGAGCAGTACTTC.

This clonotype was detected many times. This chain uses TRBV12-3 or TRBV12-4 with TRBJ2-7, with 11 positions matching TRBD2. This CDR3 is built from 14 residues. The junction had 3 bases not matched to a gene; V was cut back by 7 bases and J by 1 base. CDR3 loop: CASNIAGGSYEQYF. The CDR3 DNA reads TGTGCCAGCAATATAGCGGGAGGGTCCTACGAGCAGTACTTC.

V usage is TRBV12-3 or TRBV12-4 and J usage is TRBJ2-2; 7 bases are shared with TRBD1. The CDR3 length is 16 residues. V was clipped by 5 bases and J by 4 bases; unmatched bases: 10. Here the CDR3 reads CASSLPGQTGTGELFF. CDR3 coding DNA: TGTGCCAGCAGTCTGCCGGGACAGACCGGCACCGGGGAGCTGTTTTTT.

This clonotype was seen at least ten times. This chain connects TRBV9 to TRBJ2-1, with 10 bases that match TRBD2. With 7 bases clipped from V and 0 bases from J, the junction kept 4 bases outside the gene matches. The germline gives CDR1 SGDLS, CDR2 YYNGEE. The CDR3 contains 15 residues. The CDR3 DNA reads as TGTGCCAGCGCTCTAGCGGGAGACTCCTACAATGAGCAGTTCTTC. It specifies CASALAGDSYNEQFF.

The rearrangement links TRBV6-2 or TRBV6-3 to TRBJ2-2; D is perhaps TRBD1 or TRBD2 (6 bases each). CDR1 is MNHEY, CDR2 SVGEGT, per germline. This CDR3 contains 15 residues. Trimming stripped 5 bases from V and 7 bases from J, with 17 bases between. CDR3 residues: CASSGPSGAHGELFF. CDR3 nucleotide sequence: TGTGCCAGCAGTGGACCTTCGGGGGCGCACGGGGAGCTGTTTTTT.

The chain joins TRBV12-3 or TRBV12-4 to TRBJ1-2, with no clear D. Between the trimmed V and J ends, which lost 5 bases and 8 bases, there was a span of 21 bases. CDR3 length equals 15 residues. In DNA, the CDR3 is TGTGCCAGCAGTCTAACCGCCTGGCATCCCCGGGGCTACACCTTC. This gives the protein CASSLTAWHPRGYTF.

This clonotype was counted between two and nine times. V gene TRBV28 combines with J gene TRBJ2-5, with 7 positions matching TRBD1. From germline, CDR1 is MDHEN and CDR2 SYDVKM. V lost 7 bases to trimming and J lost 4 bases; unmatched junction nucleotides: 3. The CDR3 runs to 12 residues. The CDR3 spells CASMGQSETQYF. The CDR3 coding sequence is TGTGCCAGCATGGGACAGTCAGAGACCCAGTACTTC.

There are many counts of this clonotype. The chain recombines TRBV29-1 with TRBJ2-3; 7 bases map to TRBD1. CDR3 size: 15 residues. The germline CDR1 and CDR2 sequences are SQVTM and ANQGSEA. Losses at the gene ends were 0 bases for V and 2 bases for J; bases not matched to a gene: 5. CDR3 DNA sequence: TGCAGCGTTGAAGATCCGGACAGGCACACAGATACGCAGTATTTT. Protein product: CSVEDPDRHTDTQYF.

In this sample, this clonotype turned up a few times. The J gene is TRBJ1-6, the V gene TRBV6-2 or TRBV6-3; D not resolved. This CDR3 contains 14 residues. V was shortened by 6 bases and J by 10 bases, with 16 bases between the two germline ends. Per the germline V gene, CDR1 is MNHEY and CDR2 is SVGEGT. In DNA form, the CDR3 reads TGTGCCAGCAGCTCCACGATCAAGCAATCACCCCTCCACTTT. It yields the protein CASSSTIKQSPLHF.

This clonotype was detected a few times. The V call is TRBV6-6, the J call TRBJ2-1; D is unresolved. V was shortened by 2 bases and J by 7 bases, with 9 bases between the two germline ends. CDR1 is MNHNY and CDR2 is SVGAGI in the germline V gene (reference sequence). This CDR3 has 13 amino acids. DNA of the CDR3: TGTGCCAGCAGTTACGGTGGTGCGAATGAGCAGTTCTTC. It yields the protein CASSYGGANEQFF.

The rearrangement joins TRBV6-2 or TRBV6-3 to TRBJ2-7, with 8 bases identical to TRBD1. The germline CDR1 and CDR2 sequences are MNHEY and SVGEGT. This CDR3 has 13 residues. The V gene end was trimmed by 7 bases and the J gene end by 5 bases; junction bases not matched to a gene: 7. In DNA form, the CDR3 reads TGTGCCAGCAATCACAGGGGGTTCGACGAGCAGTACTTC. It specifies CASNHRGFDEQYF.

This chain uses TRBV20-1 with TRBJ2-5; the D gene is possibly TRBD2 (5 bases). Germline V gives CDR1 DFQATT, CDR2 SNEGSKA (reference sequence). CDR3 length: 11 residues. CDR3: CSFRGGETQYF. CDR3 coding DNA: TGCAGCTTCCGGGGTGGGGAGACCCAGTACTTC.